This T cell receptor (beta chain) is from a study of T-cell reconstitution after alpha-beta-depleted transplantation in children. This clonotype was recorded a few times. A TCRbeta library incorporating unique molecular identifiers was prepared. TCRdb fed the PCR reads into MiXCR, producing one record per CDR3 protein. Of some 830,000 distinct CDR3 sequences in the sample, roughly 15% were seen once. Per the germline V gene, CDR1 is SGHRS and CDR2 is YFSETQ. Trimming cost V 2 bases and J 9 bases, with 26 bases left between them. CDR3 length: 17 residues. The clonotype was recovered from a male patient between 5 and 17 years old who had a stem cell transplant for acute lymphoblastic leukemia, so the T cells may come from the graft donor. Sequenced material: PBMCs, mostly from graft donor cells, taken 360 days after TCRalphabeta/CD19-depleted stem cell transplant. The chain uses TRBV5-1 and TRBJ1-2, with D possibly being TRBD1 (6 bases). This chain's CDR3 is CASSFGMPYSGERRYTF. The CDR3 DNA follows: TGCGCCAGCAGCTTTGGGATGCCTTACTCAGGGGAACGGCGCTACACCTTC. Full variable domain (remainder filled in from reference TRBV5-1 and TRBJ1-2): KAGVTQTPRYLIKTRGQQVTLSCSPISGHRSVSWYQQTPGQGLQFLFEYFSETQRNKGNFPGRFSGRQFSNSRSEMNVSTLELGDSALYLCASSFGMPYSGERRYTFGSGTRLTVV.